The next 6 T cell receptor beta chains were all read from a single sample in a study of cytomegalovirus exposure and HLA in healthy donors. 60 Vbeta and 13 Jbeta primers were used in PCR. Generated by immunoSEQ multiplex PCR, the TCRdb table keeps only in-frame clones and is missing some. The sample includes 130,000 or so clones, 65% to 80% of them seen just once. The source material was PBMCs. These receptors were obtained from a man younger than 35 in good health and CMV-seropositive.

The CDR3 loop is CASSRGQSNQPQHF. The CDR3 DNA reads TGTGCCAGCAGCCGCGGACAGAGCAATCAGCCCCAGCATTTT. The chain joins TRBV27 to TRBJ1-5; weak D call: TRBD1 (6 bases). The germline V and J ends were trimmed by 6 bases and 1 base, with 10 bases remaining between them. CDR3 length: 14 amino acids. Germline lookup yields CDR1 MNHEY and CDR2 SMNVEV (reference sequence).

The chain recombines TRBV14 with TRBJ2-4, with 9 positions matching TRBD2. V was pared by 0 bases and J by 6 bases, with 12 bases of the junction left unmatched. The length of the CDR3 is 18 residues. The germline V gene encodes CDR1 SGHDN and CDR2 FVKESK. CDR3 loop: CASSQDPRGRGGVNIQYF. CDR3 coding DNA: TGTGCCAGCAGCCAAGACCCTCGGGGGCGGGGGGGCGTAAACATTCAGTACTTC.

This clone has only one observation. The chain uses TRBV25-1 and TRBJ2-5; D perhaps matches TRBD1 (6 bases). Germline CDR1 MGHDK, CDR2 SYGVNS. Trimming cost V 4 bases and J 8 bases, with 17 bases left between them. The CDR3 consists of 14 residues. The CDR3 protein is CASSATGTLITQYF. The DNA for the CDR3 is TGTGCCAGCAGTGCAACTGGGACATTAATTACCCAGTACTTC.

The V and J genes are TRBV19 and TRBJ2-6; D might be TRBD2 (5 bases). V lost 7 bases, J lost 0 bases, and 13 bases lay in between. The CDR3 spans 16 residues. Germline CDR1 is LNHDA and CDR2 is SQIVND (reference sequence). The CDR3 DNA is TGTGCCAGTAAAGATGTGGGGAGCTCTGGGGCCAACGTCCTGACTTTC. Translating it yields CASKDVGSSGANVLTF.

This chain joins TRBV7-3 and TRBJ1-3; no clear D. V was pared by 2 bases and J by 6 bases, with 29 bases between. Germline lookup yields CDR1 SGHTA and CDR2 FQGTGA. This CDR3 spans 20 amino acids. CDR3 nucleotide sequence: TGTGCCAGCAGCTTATTCACCATCGCCAAGCTGAGGAGAGAGCAAAACACCATATATTTT. It codes for CASSLFTIAKLRREQNTIYF.

V is TRBV5-5 and J is TRBJ2-2; 8 bases map to TRBD2. Per germline, CDR1 SGHKS and CDR2 YYEKEE (reference sequence). The CDR3 loop spans 15 amino acids. The J segment lost 4 bases and the V segment lost 1 base, leaving 3 bases of the junction unmatched. CDR3 sequence: CASSLRLAGTGELFF. Written as DNA, the CDR3 is TGTGCCAGCAGCTTGCGGCTAGCGGGCACCGGGGAGCTGTTTTTT.